This TCR beta chain is drawn from a study of T cells in Graves' hyperthyroidism and ophthalmopathy (dated by TCRdb to about 2019). Regarding the study in general: Peripheral blood samples were taken at initial diagnosis, before any treatment was given. Prospective prediction of ophthalmopathy was tested in an independent validation cohort of about 19 hyperthyroidism patients and 17 patients who later progressed to ophthalmopathy. The paper reports TCR Vbeta CDR3 sequencing of roughly 140 peripheral blood samples: under 45 ophthalmopathy, 75 to 80 hyperthyroidism and around 17 progressor patients. To identify TCR V-J signatures that set the groups apart, the researchers used a discovery cohort of 100 patients, made up of 43 with Graves' ophthalmopathy and about 59 with stable Graves' hyperthyroidism. The study also compared thyroid tissue and blood T-cell repertoires from roughly 6 Graves' hyperthyroidism patients. The roughly 94 discovery patients were randomly split 7:3 into training and test sets. Following sampling, methimazole starting at 30 mg daily was given to hyperthyroidism patients, and high-dose intravenous methylprednisolone was given to ophthalmopathy patients. Results and caveats for the whole study, not just this receptor: Sample size was not statistically predetermined, and blinding of investigators to group allocation was not performed. Most expanded thyroid clonotypes (frequency above 0.001) were also detected in blood, a finding suggesting that blood repertoires may reflect thyroid immune responses. In validation, the model predicted progression to ophthalmopathy a median of roughly 6.2 months before onset, with approximately 68% sensitivity and about 72% specificity. Ophthalmopathy was separated from stable hyperthyroidism by a 13 V-J signature model, with over 85% sensitivity and roughly 81% specificity obtained in cross-validation and 80%/75% obtained in testing.

Turning to this clonotype: Its antigen is not yet known. No base quality values were provided; no much bigger clone lies one nucleotide off.

The cysteine opens and the phenylalanine closes a CDR3 of 15 amino acids. Just the 45-base CDR3 DNA is kept, in frame starting at base 1. V is cut by 0 bases and J by 2 bases, and the space between the germline ends is 8 bases. The germline V gene (reference sequence) gives CDR1 as LNHNV and CDR2 as YYDKDF. A patient counted as having stable Graves' hyperthyroidism if no progression to ophthalmopathy occurred over 18 months of follow-up. Hyperthyroidism patients were newly diagnosed, with disease duration under 2 months, and aged 18 to 65 years. Exclusion was applied to patients with uncontrolled infections, other autoimmune diseases, pregnancy or lactation. Diagnoses were established on the basis of clinical symptoms, serum thyroxine and TRAb, thyroid ultrasound, and orbital computed tomography. PBMCs were isolated from roughly 10 ml of fresh peripheral blood by Ficoll-Paque density gradient centrifugation. Trizol reagent was used to extract total RNA, and RNA quality was then checked on an Agilent 2100 Bioanalyzer.

The TCR beta CDR3 regions were amplified from the RNA transcripts. A first-round RT-PCR of the TCR CDR3 used the HTBI primer set with the Qiagen OneStep RT-PCR kit. Libraries were constructed in a second round of multiplex PCR, after which size selection and purification were performed. Sequencing of the libraries was done on an Illumina HiSeq2000 using paired-end 100 bp reads. Per the authors' processing: SOAPnuke was used to process the raw data, with reads discarded if the reads contained adapters or uncalled bases, had a mean Phred below 15, or lacked an exact constant-primer or identifier match. High-quality paired reads were merged using COPE v1.2.5, and each unique nucleotide sequence was defined as a clonotype. Clonotypes were aligned to IMGT TRBV, TRBD and TRBJ reference segments using MiTCR v1.1. Analysis was restricted to V-J combinations with a frequency above 0.0001, which covered approximately 99% of repertoires. The TCS score was defined as the ratio of F50 (clonal expansion) to E x V (chaos), calculated using BLOSUM62-based TCRdist between CDR3 peptides within each V-J. Welch's t-statistics and random forest reduced 500 to 650 V-J features to about 13, which were used in a naive Bayes classifier (R e1071). TCRdb ran its own pipeline on the public reads, namely fastp trimming at Q25 and MiXCR clone calling, and kept in-frame beta chains. Rows merge per CDR3 protein into single entries with the most common DNA and genes. The V and J calls were determined by TCRdb, not by the authors. A total of roughly 570,000 distinct CDR3 sequences appear in this sample, 15% to 19% of them only once. The ten largest account for under 7.5% of the sample.

The chain links TRBV15 with TRBJ1-3, with the D gene not confidently named. The sequence was obtained from a woman aged 30 to 39 with Graves' hyperthyroidism. What was sequenced was blood. CDR3 region: CATSREINPGNTIYF. The DNA sequence is TGTGCCACCAGCAGAGAGATCAATCCTGGAAACACCATATATTTT.